A selection of T cell receptor beta chains follows, all from one sample in a study of blood T cell repertoires in COVID-19. Sequencing used immunoSEQ multiplex PCR; TCRdb keeps in-frame clones, though not all of them. The sample gives tens of thousands of clones, roughly 90% of which show up once; around 4% is in the top ten. What was sequenced was peripheral blood. Receptors were obtained from a woman older than 75 with active or convalescent COVID-19. Both conserved end residues are part of each CDR3. The D gene is left open where the match is weak. Size is stated for part of the rows, as once, few or many counts, or as a class when the clone is expanded.

j_call,v_call,clone_size,d_call,cdr3_aa,cdr3_nt
TRBJ2-2,TRBV19,few,TRBD2,CASSIGAGGNTGELFF,TGTGCCAGTAGTATAGGGGCGGGAGGAAACACCGGGGAGCTGTTTTTT
TRBJ2-5,TRBV11-2,.,.,CASSLQGHSQETQYF,TGTGCCAGCAGCCTTCAGGGACACAGCCAAGAGACCCAGTACTTC
TRBJ2-5,TRBV5-6,.,.,CASSSSDHQETQYF,TGTGCCAGCAGCTCCTCAGATCACCAAGAGACCCAGTACTTC
TRBJ2-3,TRBV4-3,.,.,CASSQIRTDTQYF,TGCGCCAGCAGCCAAATTAGAACAGATACGCAGTATTTT
TRBJ1-1,TRBV6-5,.,TRBD1,CASSQGVGGDTEAFF,TGTGCCAGCAGCCAGGGGGTGGGGGGCGACACTGAAGCTTTCTTT
TRBJ2-1,TRBV30,.,.,CAWSPRIGEQFF,TGTGCCTGGAGTCCTAGGATCGGTGAGCAGTTCTTC
TRBJ2-2,TRBV15,.,TRBD1,CATSIDRGSGELFF,TGTGCCACCAGCATAGACAGGGGATCAGGGGAGCTGTTTTTT
TRBJ2-5,TRBV7-2,once,.,CASTDSGRLKETQYF,TGTGCCAGCACCGATAGCGGCAGATTGAAAGAGACCCAGTACTTC
TRBJ2-2,TRBV19,.,TRBD2,CASSPYRTSQKSGELFF,TGTGCCAGTAGTCCCTACCGGACTAGCCAAAAATCCGGGGAGCTGTTTTTT
TRBJ1-1,TRBV12-3/TRBV12-4,.,.,CASSPTGFKAFF,TGTGCCAGCAGTCCTACAGGGTTTAAAGCTTTCTTT
TRBJ2-2,TRBV9,few,.,CASSVQHKGELFF,TGTGCCAGCAGCGTACAACACAAAGGGGAGCTGTTTTTT
TRBJ1-1,TRBV7-7,.,.,CASSRTVNTEAFF,TGTGCCAGCAGCCGGACAGTGAACACTGAAGCTTTCTTT
TRBJ2-1,TRBV7-2,once,.,CASSLAGVVNEQFF,TGTGCCAGCAGCTTAGCGGGAGTAGTGAATGAGCAGTTCTTC
TRBJ1-4,TRBV7-2,.,TRBD1,CASSPGTGFSEKLFF,TGTGCCAGCAGCCCCGGGACAGGGTTTAGCGAAAAACTGTTTTTT
TRBJ2-1,TRBV6-2/TRBV6-3,once,.,CASSSLEGRRNEQFF,TGTGCCAGCAGTTCACTTGAAGGGAGGAGGAATGAGCAGTTCTTC
TRBJ1-1,TRBV28,.,.,CASLTSEGTTEAFF,TGTGCCAGCTTAACCTCGGAGGGGACTACTGAAGCTTTCTTT
TRBJ1-2,TRBV2,.,TRBD1,CASGTERNGYTF,TGTGCCAGTGGGACAGAGAGGAATGGCTACACCTTC
TRBJ1-5,TRBV2,few,.,CASRGEGDFNQPQHF,TGTGCCAGCAGAGGGGAAGGGGACTTTAATCAGCCCCAGCATTTT
TRBJ2-2,TRBV2,.,.,CASTPSNTGELFF,TGTGCCAGCACTCCGTCGAACACCGGGGAGCTGTTTTTT
TRBJ2-1,TRBV5-1,.,TRBD2,CASSLDPSGILNEQFF,TGCGCCAGCAGCTTGGATCCTAGCGGGATTTTAAATGAGCAGTTCTTC
TRBJ2-7,TRBV9,.,.,CASSVAGLSYEQYF,TGTGCCAGCAGCGTGGCAGGGTTATCCTACGAGCAGTACTTC
TRBJ2-7,TRBV24-1,.,TRBD2,CATSDPAGGNSYEQYF,TGTGCCACCAGTGACCCCGCGGGGGGGAACTCCTACGAGCAGTACTTC
TRBJ2-6,TRBV24-1,.,.,CATQVTGANVLTF,TGTGCCACTCAGGTGACTGGGGCCAACGTCCTGACTTTC
TRBJ1-5,TRBV10-3,.,TRBD1,CAISGQGSDQPQHF,TGTGCCATCAGCGGACAGGGGTCCGATCAGCCCCAGCATTTT
TRBJ2-1,TRBV7-3,.,TRBD2,CASSSGLAGVNEQFF,TGTGCCAGCAGCTCAGGACTAGCGGGAGTCAATGAGCAGTTCTTC
TRBJ1-2,TRBV18,.,TRBD1,CASSPPGTGSTYGYTF,TGTGCCAGCTCACCACCGGGGACAGGGTCGACGTATGGCTACACCTTC